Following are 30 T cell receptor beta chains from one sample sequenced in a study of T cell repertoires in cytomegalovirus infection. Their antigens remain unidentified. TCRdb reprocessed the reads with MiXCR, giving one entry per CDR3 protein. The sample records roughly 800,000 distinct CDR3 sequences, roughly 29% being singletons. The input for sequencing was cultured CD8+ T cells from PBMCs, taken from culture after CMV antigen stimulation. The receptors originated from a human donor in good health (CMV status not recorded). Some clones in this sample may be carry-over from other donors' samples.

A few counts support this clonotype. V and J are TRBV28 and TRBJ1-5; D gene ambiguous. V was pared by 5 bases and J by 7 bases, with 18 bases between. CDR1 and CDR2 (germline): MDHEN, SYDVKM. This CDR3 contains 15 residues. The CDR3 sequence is CASSPDPSGRQPQHF. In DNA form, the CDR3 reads TGTGCCAGCAGTCCCGATCCCTCCGGCCGCCAGCCCCAGCATTTT. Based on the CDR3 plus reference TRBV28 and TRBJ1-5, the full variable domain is DVKVTQSSRYLVKRTGEKVFLECVQDMDHENMFWYRQDPGLGLRLIYFSYDVKMKEKGDIPEGYSVSREKKERFSLILESASTNQTSMYLCASSPDPSGRQPQHFGDGTRLSIL.

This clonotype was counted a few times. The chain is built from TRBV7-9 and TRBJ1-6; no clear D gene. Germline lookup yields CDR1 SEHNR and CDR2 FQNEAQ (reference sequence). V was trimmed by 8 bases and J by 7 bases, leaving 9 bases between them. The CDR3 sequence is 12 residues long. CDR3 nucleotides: TGTGCCAGCGACTCGCGGAATTCACCCCTCCACTTT. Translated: CASDSRNSPLHF.

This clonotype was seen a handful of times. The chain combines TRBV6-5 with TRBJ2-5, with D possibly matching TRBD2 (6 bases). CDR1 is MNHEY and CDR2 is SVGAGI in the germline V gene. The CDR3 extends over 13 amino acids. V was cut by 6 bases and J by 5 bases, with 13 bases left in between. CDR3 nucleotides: TGTGCCAGCAGGGAGGGGCCGGGGGAGACCCAGTACTTC. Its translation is CASREGPGETQYF.

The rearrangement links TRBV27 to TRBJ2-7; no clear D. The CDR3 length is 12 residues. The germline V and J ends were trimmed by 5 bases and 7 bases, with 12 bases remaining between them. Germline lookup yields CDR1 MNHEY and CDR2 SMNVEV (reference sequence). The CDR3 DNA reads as TGTGCCAGCAGTGCCACGCATGGGGAGCAGTACTTC. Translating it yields CASSATHGEQYF.

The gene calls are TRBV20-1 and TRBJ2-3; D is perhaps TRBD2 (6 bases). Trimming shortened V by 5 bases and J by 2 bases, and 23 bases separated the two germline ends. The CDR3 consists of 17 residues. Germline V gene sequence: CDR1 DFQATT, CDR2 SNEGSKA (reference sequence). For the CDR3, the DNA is TGCAGTGCTTCCCTCCTTCAATCTAGCGAGCCCACAGATACGCAGTATTTT. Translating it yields CSASLLQSSEPTDTQYF.

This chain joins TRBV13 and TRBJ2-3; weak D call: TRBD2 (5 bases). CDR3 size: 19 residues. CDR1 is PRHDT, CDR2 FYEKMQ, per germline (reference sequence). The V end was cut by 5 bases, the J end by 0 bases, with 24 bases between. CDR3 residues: CASSIQPPREHPSTDTQYF. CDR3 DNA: TGTGCCAGCAGCATACAGCCACCCCGGGAACACCCCAGCACAGATACGCAGTATTTT.

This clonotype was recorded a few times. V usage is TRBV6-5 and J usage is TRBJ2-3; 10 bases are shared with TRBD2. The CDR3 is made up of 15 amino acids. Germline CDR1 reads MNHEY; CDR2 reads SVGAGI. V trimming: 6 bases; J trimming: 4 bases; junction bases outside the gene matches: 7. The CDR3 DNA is TGTGCCAGCAGCCTCGGACTAGCGGCTGCAGATACGCAGTATTTT. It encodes CASSLGLAAADTQYF.

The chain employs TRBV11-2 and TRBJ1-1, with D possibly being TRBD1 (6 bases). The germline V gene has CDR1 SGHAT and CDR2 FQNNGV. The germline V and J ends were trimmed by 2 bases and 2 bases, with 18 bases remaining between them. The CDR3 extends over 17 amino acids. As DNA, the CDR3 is TGTGCCAGCAGCTTATTCCGTAAGGACAGCCGAAACACTGAAGCTTTCTTT. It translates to CASSLFRKDSRNTEAFF.

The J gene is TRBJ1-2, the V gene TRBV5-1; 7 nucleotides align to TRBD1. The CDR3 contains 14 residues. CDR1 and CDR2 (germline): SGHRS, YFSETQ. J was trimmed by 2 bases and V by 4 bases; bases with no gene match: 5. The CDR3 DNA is TGCGCCAGCAGCCGACAGGGTTTCAACTATGGCTACACCTTC. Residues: CASSRQGFNYGYTF. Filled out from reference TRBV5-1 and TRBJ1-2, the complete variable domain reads KAGVTQTPRYLIKTRGQQVTLSCSPISGHRSVSWYQQTPGQGLQFLFEYFSETQRNKGNFPGRFSGRQFSNSRSEMNVSTLELGDSALYLCASSRQGFNYGYTFGSGTRLTVV.

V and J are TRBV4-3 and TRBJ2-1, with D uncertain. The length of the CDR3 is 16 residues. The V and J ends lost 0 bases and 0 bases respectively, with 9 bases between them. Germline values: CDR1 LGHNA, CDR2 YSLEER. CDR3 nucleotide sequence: TGCGCCAGCAGCCAAGAAATCCCTTCCTCCTACAATGAGCAGTTCTTC. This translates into CASSQEIPSSYNEQFF.

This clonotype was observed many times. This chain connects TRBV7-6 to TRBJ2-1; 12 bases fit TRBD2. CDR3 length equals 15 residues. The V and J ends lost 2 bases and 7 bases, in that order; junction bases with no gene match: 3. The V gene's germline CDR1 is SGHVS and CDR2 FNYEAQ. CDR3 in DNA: TGTGCCAGCAGCTTAAAACTAGCGGGGGGAAATGAGCAGTTCTTC. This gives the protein CASSLKLAGGNEQFF.

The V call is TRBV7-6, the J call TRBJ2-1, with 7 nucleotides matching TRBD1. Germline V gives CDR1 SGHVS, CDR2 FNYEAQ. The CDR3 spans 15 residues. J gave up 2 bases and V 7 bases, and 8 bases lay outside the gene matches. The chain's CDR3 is CASTFRDSPYNEQFF. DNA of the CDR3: TGTGCCAGCACCTTCCGGGACAGCCCCTACAATGAGCAGTTCTTC.

The CDR3 bases are TGCGCCAGCAGCCTTACAGGACGAGTGTGGGTCACAGATACGCAGTATTTT. Translated, it gives CASSLTGRVWVTDTQYF. This chain links TRBV4-1 with TRBJ2-3, with TRBD1 as a possible D gene (5 bases). Trimming removed 4 bases at V and 2 bases at J, with 19 bases between. The CDR3 runs 17 residues. Germline V gives CDR1 MGHRA, CDR2 YSYEKL.

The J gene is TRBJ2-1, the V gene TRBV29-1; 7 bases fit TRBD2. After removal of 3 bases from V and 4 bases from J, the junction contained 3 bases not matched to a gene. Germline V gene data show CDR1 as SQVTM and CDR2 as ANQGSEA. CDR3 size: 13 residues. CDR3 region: CSVDRRGYNEQFF. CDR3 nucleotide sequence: TGCAGCGTTGATCGGCGGGGGTACAATGAGCAGTTCTTC.

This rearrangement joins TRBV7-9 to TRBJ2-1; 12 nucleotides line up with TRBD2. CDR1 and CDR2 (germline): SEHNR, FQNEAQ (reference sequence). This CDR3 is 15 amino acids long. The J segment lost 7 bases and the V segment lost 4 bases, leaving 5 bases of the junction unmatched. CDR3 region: CASSYLAGGRNEQFF. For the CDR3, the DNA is TGTGCCAGCAGCTACCTAGCGGGGGGGCGTAATGAGCAGTTCTTC.

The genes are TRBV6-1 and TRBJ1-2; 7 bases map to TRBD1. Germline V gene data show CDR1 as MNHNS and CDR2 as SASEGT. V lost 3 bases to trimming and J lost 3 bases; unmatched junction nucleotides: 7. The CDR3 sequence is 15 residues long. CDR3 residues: CASSESVTGHYGYTF. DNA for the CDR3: TGTGCCAGCAGTGAGTCCGTGACAGGGCACTATGGCTACACCTTC.

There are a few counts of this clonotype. CDR3 DNA: TGCAGTGCTAGAAGCCTGACAGCTCCCTATAGCAATCAGCCCCAGCATTTT. Protein: CSARSLTAPYSNQPQHF. The genes are TRBV20-1 and TRBJ1-5; weak D call: TRBD1 (5 bases). The CDR3 sequence is 17 residues long. The V end was cut by 2 bases, the J end by 0 bases, with 17 bases between. The V gene's germline CDR1 is DFQATT and CDR2 SNEGSKA (reference sequence).

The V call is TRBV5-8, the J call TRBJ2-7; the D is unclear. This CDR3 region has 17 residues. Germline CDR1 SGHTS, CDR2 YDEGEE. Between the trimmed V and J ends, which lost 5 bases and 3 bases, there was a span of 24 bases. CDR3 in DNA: TGTGCCAGCAGTCGGGCGAGAGGACCCTACCGCGTCTACGAGCAGTACTTC. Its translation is CASSRARGPYRVYEQYF.

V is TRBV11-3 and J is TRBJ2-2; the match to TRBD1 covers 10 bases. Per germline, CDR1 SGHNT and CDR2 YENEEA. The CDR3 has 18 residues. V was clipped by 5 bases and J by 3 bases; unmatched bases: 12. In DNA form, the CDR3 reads TGTGCCAGCAGCATACGATGGGGACAGGGGAGTGACACCGGGGAGCTGTTTTTT. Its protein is CASSIRWGQGSDTGELFF.

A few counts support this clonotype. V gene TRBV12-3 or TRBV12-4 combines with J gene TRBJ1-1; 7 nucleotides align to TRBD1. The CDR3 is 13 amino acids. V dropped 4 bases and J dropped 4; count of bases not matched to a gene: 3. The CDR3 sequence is CASSSQGPTEAFF. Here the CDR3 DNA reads TGTGCCAGCAGTTCACAGGGGCCCACTGAAGCTTTCTTT.

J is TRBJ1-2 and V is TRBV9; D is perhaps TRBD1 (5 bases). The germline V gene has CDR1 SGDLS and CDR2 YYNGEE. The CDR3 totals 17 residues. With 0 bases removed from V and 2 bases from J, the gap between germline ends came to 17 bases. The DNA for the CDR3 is TGTGCCAGCAGCGTAGCCAGGGACCGATCCTTCAACTATGGCTACACCTTC. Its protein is CASSVARDRSFNYGYTF.

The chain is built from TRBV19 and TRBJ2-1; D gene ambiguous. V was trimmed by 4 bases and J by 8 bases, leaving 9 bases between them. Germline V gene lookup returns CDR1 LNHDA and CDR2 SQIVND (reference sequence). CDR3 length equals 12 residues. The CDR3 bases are TGTGCCAGTAGTACGTCAGGTTATGAGCAGTTCTTC. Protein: CASSTSGYEQFF.

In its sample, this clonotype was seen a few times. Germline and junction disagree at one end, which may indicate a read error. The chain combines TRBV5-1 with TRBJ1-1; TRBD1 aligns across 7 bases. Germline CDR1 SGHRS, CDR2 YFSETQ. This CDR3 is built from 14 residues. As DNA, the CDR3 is TGTGCCAGCAGTTGGACAGGCGGGAACACTGAAGCTTTCTTT. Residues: CASSWTGGNTEAFF.

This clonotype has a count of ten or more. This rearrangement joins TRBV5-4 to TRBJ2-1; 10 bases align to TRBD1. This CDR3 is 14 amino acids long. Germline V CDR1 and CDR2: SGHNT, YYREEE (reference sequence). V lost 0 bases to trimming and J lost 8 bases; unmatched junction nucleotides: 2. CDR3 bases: TGTGCCAGCAGCTTGGAAGGGACAGGGGATGAGCAGTTCTTC. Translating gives CASSLEGTGDEQFF.

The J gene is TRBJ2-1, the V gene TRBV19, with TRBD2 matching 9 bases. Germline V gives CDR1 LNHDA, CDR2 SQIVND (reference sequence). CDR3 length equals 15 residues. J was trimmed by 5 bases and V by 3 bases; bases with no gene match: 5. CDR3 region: CASSMAGGPHNEQFF. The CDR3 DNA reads TGTGCCAGTAGTATGGCGGGGGGGCCCCACAATGAGCAGTTCTTC.

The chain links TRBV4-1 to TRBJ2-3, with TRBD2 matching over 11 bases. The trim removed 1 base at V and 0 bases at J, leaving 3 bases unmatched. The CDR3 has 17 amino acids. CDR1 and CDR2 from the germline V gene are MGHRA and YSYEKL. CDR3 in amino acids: CASSQVGTSGSTDTQYF. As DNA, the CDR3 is TGCGCCAGCAGCCAAGTCGGGACTAGCGGAAGCACAGATACGCAGTATTTT.

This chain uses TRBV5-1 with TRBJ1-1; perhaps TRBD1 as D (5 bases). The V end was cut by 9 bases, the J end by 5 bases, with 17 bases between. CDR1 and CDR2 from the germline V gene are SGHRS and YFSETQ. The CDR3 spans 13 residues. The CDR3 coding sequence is TGCGCCACAAATCTGGGGGGGGGAACTGAAGCTTTCTTT. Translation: CATNLGGGTEAFF. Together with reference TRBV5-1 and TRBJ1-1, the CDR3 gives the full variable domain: KAGVTQTPRYLIKTRGQQVTLSCSPISGHRSVSWYQQTPGQGLQFLFEYFSETQRNKGNFPGRFSGRQFSNSRSEMNVSTLELGDSALYLCATNLGGGTEAFFGQGTRLTVV.

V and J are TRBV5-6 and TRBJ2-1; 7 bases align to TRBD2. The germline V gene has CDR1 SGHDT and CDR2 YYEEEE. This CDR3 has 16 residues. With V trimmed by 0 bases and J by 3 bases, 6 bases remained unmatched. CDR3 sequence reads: CASSLGWGGVYNEQFF. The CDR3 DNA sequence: TGTGCCAGCAGCTTGGGGTGGGGGGGGGTCTACAATGAGCAGTTCTTC.

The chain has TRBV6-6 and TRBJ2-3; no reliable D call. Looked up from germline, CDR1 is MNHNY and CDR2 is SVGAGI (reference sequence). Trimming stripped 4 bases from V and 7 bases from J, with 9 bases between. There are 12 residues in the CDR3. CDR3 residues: CASSSPSHTQYF. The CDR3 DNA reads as TGTGCCAGCAGTTCACCCTCACATACGCAGTATTTT.

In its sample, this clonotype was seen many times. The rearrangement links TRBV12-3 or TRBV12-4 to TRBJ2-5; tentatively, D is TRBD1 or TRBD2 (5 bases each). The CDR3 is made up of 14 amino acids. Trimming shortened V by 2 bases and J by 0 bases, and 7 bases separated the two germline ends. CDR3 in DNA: TGTGCCAGCAGTTTACGGGGACACCAAGAGACCCAGTACTTC. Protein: CASSLRGHQETQYF.